The 22 T cell receptor beta chains below were found in one sample sequenced in a study of cytomegalovirus exposure and HLA in healthy donors. The study ran its PCR with 60 Vbeta and 13 Jbeta primers. Assay used: immunoSEQ multiplex PCR; TCRdb lists only in-frame clones, some missing. The sample lists about 130,000 clones; approximately 85% were seen once. The sequenced sample was PBMCs. All receptors come from a woman aged 25 to 45 in good health and CMV-seropositive.

The J gene is TRBJ2-7, the V gene TRBV5-1; D is perhaps TRBD2 (5 bases). V lost 0 bases and J lost 6, with 10 bases in between. The CDR3 consists of 13 residues. The germline V gene encodes CDR1 SGHRS and CDR2 YFSETQ. CDR3 in amino acids: CASSLGTAGEQYF. CDR3 nucleotides: TGCGCCAGCAGCTTGGGGACGGCGGGCGAGCAGTACTTC.

This sequence joins TRBV2 and TRBJ1-5, with D tentatively TRBD1 (6 bases). The V gene's germline CDR1 is SNHLY and CDR2 FYNNEI. This CDR3 region has 14 residues. Trimming took 3 bases from V and 7 from J, leaving 13 bases between them. DNA for the CDR3: TGTGCCAGCAGTGAGTCCCAGGGGATACAGCCCCAGCATTTT. Encoded protein: CASSESQGIQPQHF.

CDR3 nucleotides: TGCAGCGTCATCGGAGGGTGGAGGGCGGTGGCCACGCAGTATTTT. Translating gives CSVIGGWRAVATQYF. The chain combines TRBV29-1 with TRBJ2-3, with D possibly matching TRBD2 (6 bases). This CDR3 spans 15 amino acids. The germline gives CDR1 SQVTM, CDR2 ANQGSEA. Trimming took 6 bases from V and 9 from J, leaving 25 bases between them.

This chain joins TRBV6-1 and TRBJ2-7, with 11 bases lining up with TRBD1. The CDR3 consists of 16 residues. Losses at the gene ends were 2 bases for V and 7 bases for J; bases not matched to a gene: 10. Germline V lookup: CDR1 MNHNS, CDR2 SASEGT. The CDR3 bases are TGTGCCAGCAGTGAAAAGCGGGGGACAGGGGGTCGGGAGCAGTACTTC. Protein: CASSEKRGTGGREQYF.

This clone was recorded only once. The rearrangement uses TRBV19 and TRBJ1-1; D unresolved. Germline assignment: CDR1 LNHDA and CDR2 SQIVND (reference sequence). CDR3 length equals 13 residues. Trimming took off 1 base at V and 3 bases at J, with 6 bases between the two ends. The DNA for the CDR3 is TGTGCCAGTAGTATAGTACTCGACACTGAAGCTTTCTTT. It codes for CASSIVLDTEAFF.

V gene TRBV7-3 combines with J gene TRBJ2-5, with 7 nucleotides matching TRBD2. V was pared by 5 bases and J by 5 bases, with 5 bases of the junction left unmatched. This CDR3 has 13 residues. The germline CDR1 and CDR2 sequences are SGHTA and FQGTGA. CDR3: CASSPWGGETQYF. The CDR3, as DNA: TGTGCCAGCAGCCCCTGGGGAGGGGAGACCCAGTACTTC.

The V and J genes are TRBV18 and TRBJ2-1; 13 bases map to TRBD2. The CDR3 consists of 16 residues. Germline values: CDR1 KGHSH, CDR2 LQKENI. Trimming took 0 bases from V and 5 from J; bases not matched to a gene: 1. The CDR3 sequence: CASSPPGLAGNNEQFF. The CDR3 DNA is TGTGCCAGCTCACCACCGGGACTAGCGGGGAACAATGAGCAGTTCTTC.

This CDR3 is CASSCEVGNQPQHF. The CDR3, as DNA: TGTGCCAGCAGCTGCGAGGTAGGCAATCAGCCCCAGCATTTT. The gene calls are TRBV7-4 and TRBJ1-5; no reliable D call. CDR1 and CDR2 from the germline V gene are SGHVT and SQSDAQ. The CDR3 contains 14 residues. The V gene lost 4 bases and the J gene lost 2 bases, with 9 bases spanning the gap. The entire variable domain, with the rest obtained from reference TRBV7-4 and TRBJ1-5, is as follows: GAGVSQSPRYKVAKRGRDVALRCDSISGHVTLYWYRQTLGQGSEVLTYSQSDAQRDKSGRPSGRFSAERPERSVSTLKIQRTEQGDSAVYLCASSCEVGNQPQHFGDGTRLSIL.

In this sample, this clone turned up once. J is TRBJ2-5 and V is TRBV6-6; TRBD2 is a possible D gene (6 bases). The CDR3 consists of 13 residues. Germline CDR1 reads MNHNY; CDR2 reads SVGAGI (reference sequence). The ends were cut back, 6 bases at V and 2 bases at J, with 10 bases in the middle. This CDR3 is CASSRDFQETQYF. The CDR3 DNA sequence: TGTGCCAGCAGCCGGGACTTTCAAGAGACCCAGTACTTC.

The V gene is TRBV28, the J gene TRBJ2-3; weak D call: TRBD2 (5 bases). Trimming pared 6 bases from V and 1 base from J, leaving 11 bases between. Germline loops: CDR1 MDHEN, CDR2 SYDVKM. This CDR3 is 14 amino acids long. The CDR3 spells CASRGPRGTDTQYF. In DNA, the CDR3 is TGTGCCAGCAGGGGCCCGCGGGGCACAGATACGCAGTATTTT.

The chain employs TRBV2 and TRBJ1-6; perhaps TRBD1 as D (6 bases). CDR3 length: 14 amino acids. V dropped 2 bases and J dropped 6 bases, with 8 bases sitting between them. In germline, CDR1 is SNHLY, CDR2 FYNNEI. CDR3 sequence reads: CASSEQGSNSPLHF. The DNA of the CDR3 is TGTGCCAGCAGTGAACAGGGGAGTAATTCACCCCTCCACTTT.

This chain uses TRBV28 with TRBJ2-1, with D perhaps TRBD1 (5 bases). Germline CDR1 reads MDHEN; CDR2 reads SYDVKM. Deletions cut 3 bases from V and 4 bases from J, with 13 bases between. The CDR3 sequence is 15 residues long. Here the CDR3 DNA reads TGTGCCAGCAGTTTCAGGGAACAGATATACAATGAGCAGTTCTTC. Its translation is CASSFREQIYNEQFF.

CDR3: CASSFLAGTSTDTQYF. DNA of the CDR3: TGTGCCAGCAGCTTCCTAGCGGGGACTAGCACAGATACGCAGTATTTT. The chain links TRBV11-2 to TRBJ2-3; 9 bases are a match to TRBD2. V gave up 3 bases and J gave up 0 bases; unmatched junction bases: 4. This CDR3 contains 16 residues. Germline values: CDR1 SGHAT, CDR2 FQNNGV.

J is TRBJ1-1 and V is TRBV5-4; D unresolved. Trimming pared 3 bases from V and 4 bases from J, leaving 10 bases between. Germline assignment: CDR1 SGHNT and CDR2 YYREEE (reference sequence). This CDR3 region has 13 residues. CDR3 DNA sequence: TGTGCCAGCAGCTCAAGCCGGTCCACTGAAGCTTTCTTT. Protein product: CASSSSRSTEAFF.

The chain recombines TRBV19 with TRBJ2-5; perhaps TRBD1 as D (5 bases). V was trimmed by 7 bases and J by 2 bases, leaving 17 bases between them. This CDR3 contains 15 residues. In germline, CDR1 is LNHDA, CDR2 SQIVND (reference sequence). As DNA, the CDR3 is TGTGCCAGTACCTTTACGGGCCAGGGTCAAGAGACCCAGTACTTC. Amino acid sequence: CASTFTGQGQETQYF.

V usage is TRBV28 and J usage is TRBJ1-2, with TRBD1 identical over 7 bases. Germline lookup yields CDR1 MDHEN and CDR2 SYDVKM. The CDR3 is made up of 17 amino acids. The junction had 12 bases not matched to a gene; V was cut back by 5 bases and J by 0 bases. The CDR3 reads CASSVPGTAVANYGYTF. CDR3 nucleotide sequence: TGTGCCAGCAGTGTCCCCGGGACAGCAGTAGCTAACTATGGCTACACCTTC.

This chain joins TRBV10-3 and TRBJ1-1; perhaps TRBD1 as D (6 bases). The germline gives CDR1 ENHRY, CDR2 SYGVKD. Trimming left V 7 bases short and J 0 bases short, with 9 bases between. The CDR3 extends over 13 amino acids. This chain's CDR3 is CAIKTGMNTEAFF. The CDR3 nucleotides read TGTGCCATCAAAACAGGGATGAACACTGAAGCTTTCTTT.

The J gene is TRBJ2-1, the V gene TRBV5-1; tentatively, D is TRBD1 (5 bases). Germline CDR1 reads SGHRS; CDR2 reads YFSETQ. Deletions cut 6 bases from V and 10 bases from J, with 14 bases between. The CDR3 runs 12 residues. This CDR3 reads CASKDQGEEQFF. The DNA of the CDR3 is TGCGCCAGCAAGGATCAGGGTGAGGAGCAGTTCTTC.

This clone has a handful of counts. J is TRBJ2-2 and V is TRBV7-9; 7 nucleotides line up with TRBD1. The CDR3 consists of 17 residues. The V gene's germline CDR1 is SEHNR and CDR2 FQNEAQ (reference sequence). The trim removed 4 bases at V and 8 bases at J, leaving 16 bases unmatched. CDR3 DNA: TGTGCCAGCAGCTCCTACTCGGGACAGCCTCCAGGGGGGGAGCTGTTTTTT. It encodes CASSSYSGQPPGGELFF. Variable domain in full (rest from reference TRBV7-9 and TRBJ2-2): DTGVSQNPRHKITKRGQNVTFRCDPISEHNRLYWYRQTLGQGPEFLTYFQNEAQLEKSRLLSDRFSAERPKGSFSTLEIQRTEQGDSAMYLCASSSYSGQPPGGELFFGEGSRLTVL.

The gene calls are TRBV5-4 and TRBJ1-1, with D perhaps TRBD1 (5 bases). V was clipped by 3 bases and J by 0 bases, with 12 bases between them. CDR3 length: 15 amino acids. Germline V lookup: CDR1 SGHNT, CDR2 YYREEE (reference sequence). The CDR3 reads CASSSRQSMNTEAFF. As DNA, the CDR3 is TGTGCCAGCAGCTCCAGACAGTCGATGAACACTGAAGCTTTCTTT. Full variable domain (missing parts from reference TRBV5-4 and TRBJ1-1): ETGVTQSPTHLIKTRGQQVTLRCSSQSGHNTVSWYQQALGQGPQFIFQYYREEENGRGNFPPRFSGLQFPNYSSELNVNALELDDSALYLCASSSRQSMNTEAFFGQGTRLTVV.

J is TRBJ2-7 and V is TRBV9, with 7 bases fitting TRBD1. Losses at the gene ends were 4 bases for V and 0 bases for J; bases not matched to a gene: 4. Germline V gives CDR1 SGDLS, CDR2 YYNGEE. The CDR3 covers 14 residues. The CDR3, as DNA: TGTGCCAGCAGCCGACAGGGCCACTCCTACGAGCAGTACTTC. The encoded protein is CASSRQGHSYEQYF.

Only one count was recorded for this clone. The rearrangement joins TRBV5-1 to TRBJ2-7, with TRBD2 identical over 16 bases. Trimming took 0 bases from V and 0 from J; bases not matched to a gene: 3. The CDR3 totals 18 residues. Germline CDR1 and CDR2: SGHRS and YFSETQ. The CDR3 region is CASSLGGTSGRASYEQYF. The CDR3 DNA reads as TGCGCCAGCAGCTTGGGGGGGACTAGCGGGAGGGCCTCCTACGAGCAGTACTTC.